This passage covers 28 T cell receptor beta chains from one sample sequenced in a study of molecular identifiers for immune sequencing clone quantification. TCRdb reanalysed the PCR reads using MiXCR and keeps one entry per CDR3 protein. The table shows some 41,000 distinct CDR3 sequences, with more than 20% occurring only once. Sample: naive CD8+ T cells from blood, with Jurkat cell RNA spiked in. The subset here: FACS-sorted CD8+CD4-CCR7+CD45RA+ naive T cells. These receptors all stem from a human donor in good health. Some libraries in this study had Jurkat cell RNA spiked in.

This clonotype was seen repeatedly, ten times or more. V is TRBV4-1 and J is TRBJ2-3; tentative D call: TRBD1 (6 bases). From germline, CDR1 is MGHRA and CDR2 YSYEKL. Deletions cut 1 base from V and 3 bases from J, with 20 bases between. The CDR3 length is 18 residues. The CDR3 DNA is TGCGCCAGCAGCCAAGTGTTCCAGGGGACCTATAGTACAGATACGCAGTATTTT. Its translation is CASSQVFQGTYSTDTQYF.

There are many counts of this clonotype. The rearrangement links TRBV6-5 to TRBJ1-5; D perhaps matches TRBD1 (6 bases). Germline CDR1 reads MNHEY; CDR2 reads SVGAGI. The ends were cut back, 5 bases at V and 6 bases at J, with 20 bases in the middle. The CDR3 extends over 16 amino acids. CDR3 DNA sequence: TGTGCCAGCAGTCCCCTCACAGGGAGAGAGGGTCAGCCCCAGCATTTT. Translating gives CASSPLTGREGQPQHF.

This clonotype was counted at least ten times. The rearrangement links TRBV4-3 to TRBJ1-2; D ambiguous. Trimming stripped 1 base from V and 2 bases from J, with 14 bases between. The germline V gene has CDR1 LGHNA and CDR2 YSLEER. The CDR3 contains 16 residues. This CDR3 reads CASSQVVTATNYGYTF. CDR3 bases: TGCGCCAGCAGCCAAGTAGTCACTGCCACCAACTATGGCTACACCTTC.

This clonotype was counted at least ten times. The chain uses TRBV20-1 and TRBJ1-1; D is possibly TRBD1 (5 bases). The V end was cut by 6 bases, the J end by 6 bases, with 17 bases between. The CDR3 covers 13 residues. The germline V gene encodes CDR1 DFQATT and CDR2 SNEGSKA (reference sequence). Written as DNA, the CDR3 is TGCAGTGCCGCCTCCGGGACGACGGCTGAAGCTTTCTTT. Its protein is CSAASGTTAEAFF.

This clonotype was counted many times. V and J are TRBV9 and TRBJ2-7; the D call may be TRBD1 or TRBD2 (5 bases each). The germline gives CDR1 SGDLS, CDR2 YYNGEE. The CDR3 covers 14 residues. The V and J ends lost 4 bases and 5 bases respectively, with 16 bases between them. The CDR3 DNA sequence: TGTGCCAGCAGCAGAGGGGCAGGGATTGACGAGCAGTACTTC. This gives the protein CASSRGAGIDEQYF. The whole variable domain, remainder taken from reference TRBV9 and TRBJ2-7, is DSGVTQTPKHLITATGQRVTLRCSPRSGDLSVYWYQQSLDQGLQFLIQYYNGEERAKGNILERFSAQQFPDLHSELNLSSLELGDSALYFCASSRGAGIDEQYFGPGTRLTVT.

This clonotype was seen many times. The J gene is TRBJ2-4, the V gene TRBV19; the D gene is possibly TRBD2 (7 bases). Per the germline V gene, CDR1 is LNHDA and CDR2 is SQIVND (reference sequence). This CDR3 contains 14 residues. Trimming took 5 bases from V and 9 from J, leaving 17 bases between them. The CDR3 is CASSPGRGVGIQYF. The DNA for the CDR3 is TGTGCCAGTAGTCCAGGGAGGGGGGTTGGCATTCAGTACTTC.

This clonotype occurred many times. The CDR3 DNA follows: TGTGCCAGCAGTACTAATCACCAAGAGACCCAGTACTTC. This encodes CASSTNHQETQYF. The gene calls are TRBV27 and TRBJ2-5; D is ambiguous. Germline-derived CDR1 and CDR2 are MNHEY and SMNVEV (reference sequence). Trimming pared 5 bases from V and 0 bases from J, leaving 7 bases between. The CDR3 extends over 13 amino acids.

This clonotype was counted at least ten times. This rearrangement joins TRBV6-6 to TRBJ1-4, with D unclear. V lost 8 bases to trimming and J lost 0 bases, with 10 bases between them. This CDR3 has 14 residues. The germline CDR1 and CDR2 sequences are MNHNY and SVGAGI (reference sequence). The CDR3 reads CASLGFATNEKLFF. CDR3 nucleotides: TGTGCCAGCCTGGGGTTTGCAACTAATGAAAAACTGTTTTTT.

This clonotype was seen a few times. The V gene is TRBV24-1, the J gene TRBJ2-7, with D possibly matching TRBD1 (5 bases). The CDR3 covers 16 residues. Trimming shortened V by 4 bases and J by 0 bases, and 15 bases separated the two germline ends. Germline V gives CDR1 KGHDR, CDR2 SFDVKD. The CDR3 DNA sequence: TGTGCCACCAGTGACCCGACAGTGAACAGCTCCTACGAGCAGTACTTC. Its protein product is CATSDPTVNSSYEQYF.

The rearrangement joins TRBV3-1 to TRBJ2-1; D is undetermined. With 0 bases removed from V and 3 bases from J, the gap between germline ends came to 15 bases. In germline, CDR1 is LGHDT, CDR2 YNNKEL (reference sequence). This CDR3 comprises 17 residues. This CDR3 is CASSQDYMRRYYNEQFF. As DNA, the CDR3 is TGTGCCAGCAGCCAAGACTACATGAGGCGGTACTACAATGAGCAGTTCTTC.

In this sample, this clonotype turned up a few times. The V gene is TRBV5-6, the J gene TRBJ2-3; D is possibly TRBD1 (6 bases). The CDR3 spans 17 residues. The V gene lost 5 bases and the J gene lost 2 bases, with 21 bases spanning the gap. Germline CDR1 and CDR2: SGHDT and YYEEEE. CDR3 region: CASSNKPGTSPTDTQYF. CDR3 bases: TGTGCCAGCAGTAACAAACCCGGGACAAGCCCCACAGATACGCAGTATTTT.

The chain is built from TRBV19 and TRBJ1-4; D is unresolved. Trimming pared 2 bases from V and 4 bases from J, leaving 8 bases between. CDR1 is LNHDA, CDR2 SQIVND, per germline (reference sequence). This CDR3 spans 14 amino acids. This chain's CDR3 is CASSINGLNEKLFF. CDR3 DNA: TGTGCCAGTAGTATAAATGGACTTAATGAAAAACTGTTTTTT.

This clonotype was recorded many times. The rearrangement joins TRBV29-1 to TRBJ1-1; no clear D. CDR1 SQVTM and CDR2 ANQGSEA come from the germline V gene. The CDR3 has 14 residues. The V and J ends lost 8 bases and 3 bases respectively, with 19 bases between them. The CDR3 sequence is CSSDGSYADTEAFF. The CDR3 bases are TGCAGCAGCGACGGGAGCTACGCGGACACTGAAGCTTTCTTT.

This clonotype was observed many times. V usage is TRBV5-6 and J usage is TRBJ1-1, with 7 bases aligning to TRBD1. The CDR3 is 14 amino acids. J gave up 3 bases and V 4 bases, and 6 bases lay outside the gene matches. Per germline, CDR1 SGHDT and CDR2 YYEEEE. The CDR3 reads CASSSTGADTEAFF. The CDR3, as DNA: TGTGCCAGCAGCAGCACAGGGGCCGACACTGAAGCTTTCTTT.

With respect to this clonotype: A much larger clonotype is one base distant, so this may be a read error. The rearrangement uses TRBV6-2 or TRBV6-3 and TRBJ2-3, with TRBD2 as a possible D gene (5 bases). The CDR3 spans 13 residues. V lost 5 bases and J lost 1, with 7 bases in between. Germline V lookup: CDR1 MNHEY, CDR2 SVGEGT. CDR3 sequence (DNA): TGTGCCAGCAGTCCCGGGGGCACAGATACGCAGTATTTT. It is translated as CASSPGGTDTQYF.

This clonotype was counted only a few times. The rearrangement joins TRBV24-1 to TRBJ2-1; weak D call: TRBD1 (5 bases). Deletions cut 1 base from V and 0 bases from J, with 12 bases between. Germline lookup yields CDR1 KGHDR and CDR2 SFDVKD. CDR3 size: 17 residues. The DNA for the CDR3 is TGTGCCACCAGTGATTTTCGCGGACAAATCTCCTACAATGAGCAGTTCTTC. Protein: CATSDFRGQISYNEQFF.

This clonotype was counted at least ten times. J is TRBJ2-1 and V is TRBV6-1; 12 positions agree with TRBD2. With V trimmed by 6 bases and J by 7 bases, 1 base remained unmatched. The CDR3 is 13 residues long. Germline lookup yields CDR1 MNHNS and CDR2 SASEGT. The CDR3 DNA reads as TGTGCCAGCAGCGGACTAGCGGGGAATGAGCAGTTCTTC. Protein: CASSGLAGNEQFF.

Details on this clonotype: A much larger clone lies a single base off, so this may be a read error. This chain uses TRBV28 with TRBJ1-3; D perhaps matches TRBD1 (5 bases). The CDR3 sequence is 14 residues long. The germline V and J ends were trimmed by 2 bases and 8 bases, with 13 bases remaining between them. Germline loops: CDR1 MDHEN, CDR2 SYDVKM. The CDR3 sequence is CASSLGGSGDTIYF. The CDR3 DNA reads as TGTGCCAGCAGTTTAGGGGGGTCCGGAGACACCATATATTTT.

The table lists this clonotype with a few counts. The chain combines TRBV13 with TRBJ2-5; TRBD2 aligns across 12 bases. V shed 5 bases and J 1 base; nucleotides not matched to a gene: 8. Germline CDR1 PRHDT, CDR2 FYEKMQ (reference sequence). This CDR3 is built from 17 residues. DNA for the CDR3: TGTGCCAGCAGCCAACCGGGACTAGCGGGCTCCCAAGAGACCCAGTACTTC. Amino acid sequence: CASSQPGLAGSQETQYF.

This clonotype was seen at least ten times. V gene TRBV19 combines with J gene TRBJ1-1; the D is unclear. The germline V gene encodes CDR1 LNHDA and CDR2 SQIVND (reference sequence). The CDR3 runs 13 residues. V was pared by 3 bases and J by 0 bases, with 5 bases between. CDR3: CASSISLNTEAFF. The CDR3 DNA sequence: TGTGCCAGTAGTATTTCCCTGAACACTGAAGCTTTCTTT. Drawing the rest from reference TRBV19 and TRBJ1-1, the complete variable domain is DGGITQSPKYLFRKEGQNVTLSCEQNLNHDAMYWYRQDPGQGLRLIYYSQIVNDFQKGDIAEGYSVSREKKESFPLTVTSAQKNPTAFYLCASSISLNTEAFFGQGTRLTVV.

This clonotype occurred many times. The chain joins TRBV6-6 to TRBJ2-7; D is ambiguous. There are 12 residues in the CDR3. The V end was cut by 0 bases, the J end by 7 bases, with 7 bases between. Germline assignment: CDR1 MNHNY and CDR2 SVGAGI (reference sequence). The CDR3 loop reads CASSYSKREQYF. CDR3 nucleotides: TGTGCCAGCAGTTACTCGAAACGGGAGCAGTACTTC.

This clonotype was seen repeatedly, ten times or more. The chain is built from TRBV7-8 and TRBJ2-5; the match to TRBD2 covers 10 bases. Germline assignment: CDR1 SGHVS and CDR2 FQNEAQ. V lost 6 bases, J lost 3 bases, and 7 bases stayed unmatched. The length of the CDR3 is 15 residues. CDR3 sequence (DNA): TGTGCCAGCAGACCAGCGGGGGGGCCCGAAGAGACCCAGTACTTC. Translating it yields CASRPAGGPEETQYF.

Comment on this clonotype: A much larger clone lies a single base off, so this may be a read error. The chain carries TRBV6-6 and TRBJ2-7; D might be TRBD2 (5 bases). Germline V CDR1 and CDR2: MNHNY, SVGAGI (reference sequence). CDR3 length equals 14 residues. With 8 bases removed from V and 0 bases from J, the gap between germline ends came to 14 bases. In DNA form, the CDR3 reads TGTGCCAGCCTCGTTCGGGATAACTCCTACGAGCAGTACTTC. The encoded protein is CASLVRDNSYEQYF.

This clonotype is labeled as medium-sized. This chain uses TRBV6-5 with TRBJ2-3; D remains ambiguous. Germline V gene data show CDR1 as MNHEY and CDR2 as SVGAGI. The CDR3 sequence is 14 residues long. Trimming shortened V by 0 bases and J by 6 bases, and 10 bases separated the two germline ends. CDR3 nucleotide sequence: TGTGCCAGCAGTTACTCGATGGGCTGGGATACGCAGTATTTT. Amino acid sequence: CASSYSMGWDTQYF.

The V gene is TRBV28, the J gene TRBJ2-3; tentatively, D is TRBD1 (6 bases). Trimming removed 2 bases at V and 2 bases at J, with 11 bases between. There are 15 residues in the CDR3. The germline V gene encodes CDR1 MDHEN and CDR2 SYDVKM. In nucleotides, the CDR3 is TGTGCCAGCAGTTTAACACGGGACATCACAGATACGCAGTATTTT. Its protein is CASSLTRDITDTQYF.

This clonotype was counted ten times or more. The gene calls are TRBV4-1 and TRBJ2-1; D unresolved. CDR1 is MGHRA and CDR2 is YSYEKL in the germline V gene. V was trimmed by 3 bases and J by 5 bases, leaving 5 bases between them. This CDR3 comprises 12 residues. The CDR3 DNA follows: TGCGCCAGCAGCCATTTTGACAATGAGCAGTTCTTC. Protein sequence: CASSHFDNEQFF.

This clonotype was found many times. This chain connects TRBV5-1 to TRBJ2-1; no reliable D call. Germline CDR1 and CDR2: SGHRS and YFSETQ. V lost 4 bases, J lost 3 bases, and 14 bases lay in between. This CDR3 contains 15 residues. As DNA, the CDR3 is TGCGCCAGCAGCGCGACGGGTCTGGGCTACAATGAGCAGTTCTTC. This encodes CASSATGLGYNEQFF.

This clonotype was picked up a small number of times. Possible read error: a much larger clone is one base away. This chain links TRBV11-1 with TRBJ2-7, with D possibly called TRBD1 or TRBD2 (5 bases each). CDR3 size: 17 residues. V dropped 2 bases and J dropped 2 bases, with 19 bases sitting between them. Germline V gene lookup returns CDR1 SGHAT and CDR2 FQDESV (reference sequence). CDR3 protein: CASSLSGSGTITYEQYF. The DNA for the CDR3 is TGTGCCAGCAGCTTATCCGGTTCCGGGACGATAACCTACGAGCAGTACTTC. Based on the CDR3 plus reference TRBV11-1 and TRBJ2-7, the full variable domain is EAEVAQSPRYKITEKSQAVAFWCDPISGHATLYWYRQILGQGPELLVQFQDESVVDDSQLPKDRFSAERLKGVDSTLKIQPAELGDSAMYLCASSLSGSGTITYEQYFGPGTRLTVT.